Listed below are T cell receptor beta chains from one sample, sequenced in a study of beta chain features in type 1 diabetes. Measured with immunoSEQ multiplex PCR; TCRdb has only the in-frame clones, and not every one. Here the sample spans fewer than 450,000 clones, about 14% being singletons. Sequencing was carried out using naive CD4+ T cells from blood. These receptors came from a woman under 30 with type 1 diabetes. The CDR3 runs from the conserved cysteine through the conserved F or W. The order of the fields is V gene, clone size, J gene, D gene, CDR3 DNA, CDR3 protein. The D gene is left open where the match is weak. Only part of the rows carry a size: once, few, many, or a class if the clone is expanded.

V: TRBV18; size: few; J: TRBJ2-1; D: TRBD2; DNA: TGTGCCAGCTCACCACTTGGACTAGCGGGAGTCAATGAGCAGTTCTTC; CDR3: CASSPLGLAGVNEQFF
V: TRBV30; size: NA; J: TRBJ2-5; D: NA; DNA: TGTGCCTGGGACAGGGCCCCGGGAGAAGAGACCCAGTACTTC; CDR3: CAWDRAPGEETQYF
V: TRBV5-1; size: NA; J: TRBJ1-2; D: TRBD1; DNA: TGCGCCAGCAGCCCGGGACAGGGGGAGAGCTATGGCTACACCTTC; CDR3: CASSPGQGESYGYTF
V: TRBV30; size: few; J: TRBJ1-1; D: NA; DNA: TGTGCCTGGACCCTGTACGGCGGGGGATGGACTGAAGCTTTCTTT; CDR3: CAWTLYGGGWTEAFF
V: TRBV30; size: NA; J: TRBJ2-7; D: TRBD2; DNA: TGTGCCTGGAGCTTAGCGGGCTATTACTCCTACGAGCAGTACTTC; CDR3: CAWSLAGYYSYEQYF
V: TRBV18; size: few; J: TRBJ2-5; D: NA; DNA: TGTGCCAGCTCACCCCAGGTGATTGGACAGACCCCGGAGACCCAGTACTTC; CDR3: CASSPQVIGQTPETQYF
V: TRBV12-5; size: NA; J: TRBJ2-1; D: TRBD2; DNA: TGTGCTAGTGGTTTGGTACTCAGCGGGAGGATCTACAATGAGCAGTTCTTC; CDR3: CASGLVLSGRIYNEQFF
V: TRBV11-3; size: NA; J: TRBJ2-1; D: TRBD2; DNA: TGTGCCAGCAGCTTAGCGGTGACTAGCTACGATGAGCAGTTCTTC; CDR3: CASSLAVTSYDEQFF
V: TRBV29-1; size: NA; J: TRBJ1-1; D: TRBD1; DNA: TGCAGCGTTGTGGGGACAGGGCGGACTGAAGCTTTCTTT; CDR3: CSVVGTGRTEAFF
V: TRBV7-2; size: few; J: TRBJ1-1; D: TRBD1; DNA: TGTGCCAGCAGCAGAGACAGGGCTATCGCTGAAGCTTTCTTT; CDR3: CASSRDRAIAEAFF
V: TRBV5-1; size: few; J: TRBJ2-1; D: TRBD2; DNA: TGCGCCAGCAGCCCCTGGACTAGCGGGCCCGACAATGAGCAGTTCTTC; CDR3: CASSPWTSGPDNEQFF
V: TRBV2; size: NA; J: TRBJ1-5; D: NA; DNA: TGTGCCAGCAGTGGCCCGGGGGGGTCCAATCAGCCCCAGCATTTT; CDR3: CASSGPGGSNQPQHF
V: TRBV9; size: NA; J: TRBJ2-7; D: NA; DNA: TGTGCCAGCGGACGGGACAACTACGAGCAGTACTTC; CDR3: CASGRDNYEQYF
V: TRBV19; size: NA; J: TRBJ2-1; D: TRBD2; DNA: TGTGCCAGTAACCCCGGACTAGCGGGTATCGATGAGCAGTTCTTC; CDR3: CASNPGLAGIDEQFF
V: TRBV28; size: NA; J: TRBJ2-4; D: TRBD1; DNA: TGTGCCAGCAGTTTACCCACAGGGGGCGATGACATTCAGTACTTC; CDR3: CASSLPTGGDDIQYF
V: TRBV6-6; size: few; J: TRBJ2-7; D: NA; DNA: TGTGCCAGCAGTTACTCTCGGGATCCCGAGCAGTACTTC; CDR3: CASSYSRDPEQYF
V: TRBV10-3; size: few; J: TRBJ2-1; D: NA; DNA: TGTGCCATCAGTGAGGGAGGAGCTGGGTCCTACAATGAGCAGTTCTTC; CDR3: CAISEGGAGSYNEQFF
V: TRBV28; size: NA; J: TRBJ1-1; D: NA; DNA: TGTGCCAGCAGTCCACCCAGCGGGGGTGAAGCTTTCTTT; CDR3: CASSPPSGGEAFF
V: TRBV5-4; size: NA; J: TRBJ2-1; D: TRBD2; DNA: TGTGCCAGCAGCCCTCCTCTAACTAGCGGGAGGCCTCCGTCCTACAATGAGCAGTTCTTC; CDR3: CASSPPLTSGRPPSYNEQFF
V: TRBV19; size: NA; J: TRBJ1-5; D: NA; DNA: TGTGCCAGTAGTATTGCAGGGTCGGGCAATCAGCCCCAGCATTTT; CDR3: CASSIAGSGNQPQHF
V: TRBV18; size: NA; J: TRBJ1-1; D: NA; DNA: TGTGCCAGCTCACTCACACCTAACACTGAAGCTTTCTTT; CDR3: CASSLTPNTEAFF
V: TRBV18; size: NA; J: TRBJ2-3; D: NA; DNA: TGTGCCAGCTCTCAAGCGGCCGCAGATACGCAGTATTTT; CDR3: CASSQAAADTQYF
V: TRBV10-3; size: NA; J: TRBJ1-3; D: NA; DNA: TGTGCCATCTCATCGGGCTCTGGAAACACCATATATTTT; CDR3: CAISSGSGNTIYF
V: TRBV6-5; size: few; J: TRBJ1-2; D: NA; DNA: TGTGCCAGCACCCCTGGGTCTCACAGATCGGGCTACACCTTC; CDR3: CASTPGSHRSGYTF
V: TRBV5-6; size: few; J: TRBJ2-6; D: NA; DNA: TGTGCCAGCAGCTCCGGGTGGGCTGGGGCCAACGTCCTGACTTTC; CDR3: CASSSGWAGANVLTF
V: TRBV7-2; size: few; J: TRBJ1-1; D: NA; DNA: TGTGCCAGCAGCTTAGCGAGGAACTATGAAGCTTTCTTT; CDR3: CASSLARNYEAFF
V: TRBV19; size: NA; J: TRBJ2-5; D: NA; DNA: TGTGCCAGTAGTGCGACAGAGCAAGAGACCCAGTACTTC; CDR3: CASSATEQETQYF
V: TRBV18; size: few; J: TRBJ2-5; D: NA; DNA: TGTGCCAGCTCACCTCCGGGACAAGAGACCCAGTACTTC; CDR3: CASSPPGQETQYF
V: TRBV6-5; size: NA; J: TRBJ2-1; D: NA; DNA: TGTGCCAGCAGGATTTCGGGGGGCCATGAGCAGTTCTTC; CDR3: CASRISGGHEQFF
V: TRBV7-3; size: few; J: TRBJ2-1; D: TRBD2; DNA: TGTGCCAGCAGCCAGGGACTAGCGGGAGGGGGTGAGCAGTTCTTC; CDR3: CASSQGLAGGGEQFF
V: TRBV19; size: few; J: TRBJ1-2; D: NA; DNA: TGTGCCAGTAGTATAGGGCAGCTTGGCGGCTATGGCTACACCTTC; CDR3: CASSIGQLGGYGYTF
V: TRBV5-4; size: NA; J: TRBJ2-1; D: TRBD2; DNA: TGTGCCAGCAGCCCAGGACTAGCGGGGGTGAATGAGCAGTTCTTC; CDR3: CASSPGLAGVNEQFF
V: TRBV5-4; size: NA; J: TRBJ2-1; D: TRBD2; DNA: TGTGCCAGCAGCATGACTAGCGCCCCGTACAATGAGCAGTTCTTC; CDR3: CASSMTSAPYNEQFF
V: TRBV19; size: NA; J: TRBJ1-5; D: TRBD1; DNA: TGTGCCACAGAGACAGGGGGCGGACAGCCCCAGCATTTT; CDR3: CATETGGGQPQHF
V: TRBV29-1; size: once; J: TRBJ2-3; D: NA; DNA: TGCAGCGTTGAAGATGGGCAGGGGACAGATACGCAGTATTTT; CDR3: CSVEDGQGTDTQYF
V: TRBV19; size: NA; J: TRBJ2-5; D: TRBD2; DNA: TGTGCCAGTACCCACTCGGGACTAGCGGACCAAGAGACCCAGTACTTC; CDR3: CASTHSGLADQETQYF
V: TRBV19; size: NA; J: TRBJ2-1; D: NA; DNA: TGTGCCAGTAACACAGGCGGGGTTCGAAGCTCCTACAATGAGCAGTTCTTC; CDR3: CASNTGGVRSSYNEQFF
V: TRBV7-2; size: once; J: TRBJ2-1; D: TRBD2; DNA: TGTGCCAGCAGCCTAATAGCGGGGGCGTACAATGAGCAGTTCTTC; CDR3: CASSLIAGAYNEQFF
V: TRBV15; size: few; J: TRBJ2-2; D: TRBD1; DNA: TGTGCCACCAGCTACGACAGGGGGGACACCGGGGAGCTGTTTTTT; CDR3: CATSYDRGDTGELFF
V: TRBV2; size: NA; J: TRBJ1-5; D: TRBD1; DNA: TGTGCCAGCAAGGACAGGGAAATCTTGAGCAATCAGCCCCAGCATTTT; CDR3: CASKDREILSNQPQHF
V: TRBV2; size: NA; J: TRBJ2-5; D: NA; DNA: TGTGCCAGCAAGAGGGTGCAAGAGACCCAGTACTTC; CDR3: CASKRVQETQYF
V: TRBV5-4; size: NA; J: TRBJ2-1; D: TRBD2; DNA: TGTGCCAGCAGCCTCGGGAGGGGCTCAAGTTCTAGCGGGAATGAGCAGTTCTTC; CDR3: CASSLGRGSSSSGNEQFF
V: TRBV11-2; size: NA; J: TRBJ2-3; D: TRBD2; DNA: TGTGCCAGCAATGCAAAGCGGGAGGGCCGGGGAGATACGCAGTATTTT; CDR3: CASNAKREGRGDTQYF
V: TRBV30; size: NA; J: TRBJ2-7; D: NA; DNA: TGTGCCTGGAGTTCGGGGCAGGGGAACTACGAGCAGTACTTC; CDR3: CAWSSGQGNYEQYF
V: TRBV10-3; size: NA; J: TRBJ2-1; D: TRBD1; DNA: TGTGCCATCAGTGACAGGAGACAGGGGCTTTACAATGAGCAGTTCTTC; CDR3: CAISDRRQGLYNEQFF
V: TRBV30; size: NA; J: TRBJ1-4; D: NA; DNA: TGTGCCTGGAGCGTCGATGGGACATGGAATTTT; CDR3: CAWSVDGTWNF
V: TRBV29-1; size: few; J: TRBJ2-5; D: TRBD1; DNA: TGCAGCGTCCGGATATCGGGACAGGGGGGCCTGGAGACCCAGTACTTC; CDR3: CSVRISGQGGLETQYF
V: TRBV19; size: NA; J: TRBJ1-1; D: TRBD1; DNA: TGTGCCAGTAGTTCGACAGGGGCCGAAGCTTTCTTT; CDR3: CASSSTGAEAFF
V: TRBV7-2; size: few; J: TRBJ1-1; D: NA; DNA: TGTGCCAGCAACGCCGTGGGACTGTTGTTCTCCTTT; CDR3: CASNAVGLLFSF